Listed here are 27 T cell receptor beta chains from one sample, sequenced in a study of cytomegalovirus exposure and HLA in healthy donors. PCR was performed using 60 Vbeta and 13 Jbeta primers. Libraries were prepared by immunoSEQ multiplex PCR; TCRdb keeps only in-frame clonotypes and omits some of them. The table shows 150,000 or so clones, with around 68% occurring only once. What was sequenced was PBMCs. Source of these receptors: a man aged 25-45 years in good health and CMV-seronegative.

The V and J genes are TRBV5-4 and TRBJ2-7, with 8 bases that match TRBD1. The germline V gene encodes CDR1 SGHNT and CDR2 YYREEE (reference sequence). The V segment lost 1 base and the J segment 0 bases; nucleotides outside the gene matches: 3. The CDR3 covers 15 residues. Here the CDR3 DNA reads TGTGCCAGCAGCTTGCGGGGACAGGTCTCCTACGAGCAGTACTTC. Protein product: CASSLRGQVSYEQYF.

This chain connects TRBV27 to TRBJ2-5; D remains ambiguous. This CDR3 has 13 residues. V was shortened by 3 bases and J by 2 bases, with 7 bases between the two germline ends. The germline V gene encodes CDR1 MNHEY and CDR2 SMNVEV (reference sequence). CDR3 nucleotide sequence: TGTGCCAGCAGTTTTTCACAGCAAGAGACCCAGTACTTC. This sequence encodes CASSFSQQETQYF.

This clone was detected a few times. This chain links TRBV19 with TRBJ2-5; 9 bases are a match to TRBD2. In germline, CDR1 is LNHDA, CDR2 SQIVND (reference sequence). This CDR3 is 15 amino acids long. V shed 3 bases and J 5 bases; nucleotides not matched to a gene: 7. The CDR3 bases are TGTGCCAGTAGTATCGGTAGCGGGGGCGGGGAGACCCAGTACTTC. It yields the protein CASSIGSGGGETQYF.

The CDR3 bases are TGTGCCGGATCCGGGACTAGCGGGGGAAGAGAGACCCAGTACTTC. Translated: CAGSGTSGGRETQYF. V is TRBV28 and J is TRBJ2-5; 14 bases are shared with TRBD2. Germline CDR1 MDHEN, CDR2 SYDVKM. This CDR3 contains 15 residues. V shed 11 bases and J 4 bases; nucleotides not matched to a gene: 9. The whole variable domain, remainder taken from reference TRBV28 and TRBJ2-5, is DVKVTQSSRYLVKRTGEKVFLECVQDMDHENMFWYRQDPGLGLRLIYFSYDVKMKEKGDIPEGYSVSREKKERFSLILESASTNQTSMYLCAGSGTSGGRETQYFGPGTRLLVL.

J is TRBJ2-7 and V is TRBV5-8; TRBD1 matches at 8 bases. Trimming cost V 2 bases and J 5 bases; bases outside gene matches: 6. Germline loops: CDR1 SGHTS, CDR2 YDEGEE. This CDR3 contains 14 residues. This CDR3 reads CASSLYRGSDEQYF. Here the CDR3 DNA reads TGTGCCAGCAGCTTATACAGGGGGTCGGACGAGCAGTACTTC.

The J gene is TRBJ1-4, the V gene TRBV19, with D perhaps TRBD1 (6 bases). Germline V gene sequence: CDR1 LNHDA, CDR2 SQIVND (reference sequence). This CDR3 has 16 amino acids. The V and J ends lost 5 bases and 4 bases respectively, with 17 bases between them. The CDR3 is CASSVSTGSYNEKLFF. The CDR3, as DNA: TGTGCCAGTAGTGTATCAACAGGGAGCTATAATGAAAAACTGTTTTTT.

The chain uses TRBV28 and TRBJ2-7, with 8 positions matching TRBD1. After removal of 5 bases from V and 6 bases from J, the junction contained 12 bases not matched to a gene. This CDR3 has 15 residues. CDR1 and CDR2 (germline): MDHEN, SYDVKM. CDR3 nucleotides: TGTGCCAGCAGTACCTACAGGGGGAAAGTTAGCGAGCAGTACTTC. Translation: CASSTYRGKVSEQYF.

The rearrangement uses TRBV4-3 and TRBJ1-1, with D possibly TRBD1 on 6 matching bases. The germline V gene has CDR1 LGHNA and CDR2 YSLEER. The CDR3 sequence is 14 residues long. V gave up 3 bases and J gave up 3 bases, with 11 bases separating them. DNA for the CDR3: TGCGCCAGCAGCCAGGCAGGGGTAGACACTGAAGCTTTCTTT. It encodes CASSQAGVDTEAFF.

The chain has TRBV6-5 and TRBJ1-5, with D perhaps TRBD1 (5 bases). V was clipped by 2 bases and J by 2 bases, with 13 bases between them. The germline CDR1 and CDR2 sequences are MNHEY and SVGAGI. This CDR3 region has 16 residues. CDR3 bases: TGTGCCAGCAGTTACAGAACCAGGGTAGGCAATCAGCCCCAGCATTTT. This encodes CASSYRTRVGNQPQHF.

This rearrangement joins TRBV19 to TRBJ1-5, with D perhaps matching TRBD1 (6 bases). This CDR3 spans 12 amino acids. Looked up from germline, CDR1 is LNHDA and CDR2 is SQIVND (reference sequence). The V gene lost 4 bases and the J gene lost 7 bases, with 8 bases spanning the gap. In DNA form, the CDR3 reads TGTGCCAGTAGTAACAGGGTACAGCCCCAGCATTTT. It yields the protein CASSNRVQPQHF. Full variable domain (missing parts from reference TRBV19 and TRBJ1-5): DGGITQSPKYLFRKEGQNVTLSCEQNLNHDAMYWYRQDPGQGLRLIYYSQIVNDFQKGDIAEGYSVSREKKESFPLTVTSAQKNPTAFYLCASSNRVQPQHFGDGTRLSIL.

This clone occurred a few times. V and J are TRBV5-1 and TRBJ2-5; TRBD1 matches 9 bases. The DNA end favors TRBJ2-7, so the J call may be wrong. The CDR3 loop spans 15 amino acids. CDR1 and CDR2 from the germline V gene are SGHRS and YFSETQ. This CDR3 is CASSVDRGLENEQYF. CDR3 nucleotides: TGCGCCAGCAGCGTAGACAGGGGGTTGGAAAACGAGCAGTACTTC.

This sequence joins TRBV10-3 and TRBJ2-1; 9 nucleotides line up with TRBD2. The CDR3 runs to 15 residues. Germline V lookup: CDR1 ENHRY, CDR2 SYGVKD. V trimming: 7 bases; J trimming: 6 bases; junction bases outside the gene matches: 10. CDR3 sequence: CAITSGDGGPNEQFF. CDR3 nucleotide sequence: TGTGCCATCACTAGCGGGGATGGGGGGCCCAATGAGCAGTTCTTC.

The chain employs TRBV5-1 and TRBJ2-7, with 10 bases matching TRBD1. Germline V gives CDR1 SGHRS, CDR2 YFSETQ. Germline trimming cut 5 bases from V and 4 bases from J; bases unmatched to any gene: 6. This CDR3 comprises 14 residues. The CDR3 loop reads CASRQTGGSYEQYF. CDR3 bases: TGCGCCAGCAGACAGACAGGGGGCTCGTACGAGCAGTACTTC.

The CDR3: CASSLRAGGPTDTQYF. CDR3 coding DNA: TGTGCCAGCAGCTTAAGGGCGGGGGGTCCCACAGATACGCAGTATTTT. The chain carries TRBV7-3 and TRBJ2-3; the match to TRBD2 covers 8 bases. CDR3 length: 16 amino acids. The V and J ends lost 1 base and 2 bases, in that order; junction bases with no gene match: 5. Per germline, CDR1 SGHTA and CDR2 FQGTGA.

This chain joins TRBV6-1 and TRBJ1-1; perhaps TRBD1 as D (5 bases). V was trimmed by 10 bases and J by 0 bases, leaving 12 bases between them. The CDR3 runs to 13 residues. Germline V gene data show CDR1 as MNHNS and CDR2 as SASEGT. The CDR3 spells CATRQRMNTEAFF. The DNA of the CDR3 is TGTGCCACCAGACAGAGAATGAACACTGAAGCTTTCTTT.

This chain links TRBV6-5 with TRBJ2-5, with 7 bases aligning to TRBD2. This CDR3 has 15 residues. Germline V gene sequence: CDR1 MNHEY, CDR2 SVGAGI. The junction had 9 bases not matched to a gene; V was cut back by 3 bases and J by 5 bases. CDR3 sequence: CASSYAGDGWETQYF. The CDR3 nucleotides are TGTGCCAGCAGTTATGCGGGGGACGGGTGGGAGACCCAGTACTTC.

The chain links TRBV7-4 to TRBJ1-2; 10 bases agree with TRBD1. The V gene's germline CDR1 is SGHVT and CDR2 SQSDAQ. The CDR3 has 15 residues. V lost 5 bases to trimming and J lost 5 bases; unmatched junction nucleotides: 8. This chain's CDR3 is CASSPRDRGRYGYTF. DNA for the CDR3: TGTGCCAGCAGCCCCCGGGACAGGGGCCGGTATGGCTACACCTTC.

This clone appeared a few times. The V gene is TRBV6-1, the J gene TRBJ2-7; 8 nucleotides align to TRBD1. Germline CDR1 MNHNS, CDR2 SASEGT. The CDR3 sequence is 14 residues long. The ends lost 6 bases at V and 1 base at J; junction bases unmatched: 5. The CDR3 coding sequence is TGTGCCAGCAGGCGGACAGGGCCTTCCTACGAGCAGTACTTC. The encoded protein is CASRRTGPSYEQYF.

The rearrangement links TRBV25-1 to TRBJ2-7, with 9 bases identical to TRBD1. CDR1 and CDR2 (germline): MGHDK, SYGVNS. The CDR3 has 15 residues. V was pared by 5 bases and J by 5 bases, with 10 bases of the junction left unmatched. The CDR3 protein is CASSPSDRGYHEQYF. The DNA of the CDR3 is TGTGCCAGCAGTCCTTCGGACAGGGGATACCACGAGCAGTACTTC.

J is TRBJ1-2 and V is TRBV30, with a tentative D call TRBD1 (5 bases). The CDR3 sequence is 15 residues long. Trimming stripped 0 bases from V and 6 bases from J, with 17 bases between. CDR1 is GTSNPN, CDR2 SVGIG, per germline (reference sequence). CDR3 residues: CAWSVPFVGGDGYTF. In nucleotides, the CDR3 is TGTGCCTGGAGTGTACCTTTTGTCGGGGGAGATGGCTACACCTTC.

The J gene is TRBJ1-1, the V gene TRBV5-1; D call uncertain. Trimming took 3 bases from V and 6 from J, leaving 9 bases between them. Looked up from germline, CDR1 is SGHRS and CDR2 is YFSETQ. This CDR3 is built from 12 residues. The CDR3 region is CASSSQRAEAFF. DNA of the CDR3: TGCGCCAGCAGCTCCCAACGGGCTGAAGCTTTCTTT.

The V call is TRBV21-1, the J call TRBJ2-5; the table's D call, TRBD1, was not checked against the DNA. TRBV21-1 is noted as a pseudogene. The CDR3 extends over 15 amino acids. The CDR3 loop reads CASSRGQGHQETQYF. The CDR3 DNA is TGTGCCAGCAGCCGGGGACAGGGTCACCAAGAGACCCAGTACTTC.

V is TRBV6-5 and J is TRBJ2-7; 7 nucleotides match TRBD1. The CDR3 length is 16 residues. The V gene end was trimmed by 3 bases and the J gene end by 3 bases; junction bases not matched to a gene: 11. Germline V gene lookup returns CDR1 MNHEY and CDR2 SVGAGI. CDR3 in DNA: TGTGCCAGCAGTTATAGTGGCGTCCGGGACAGCTACGAGCAGTACTTC. It codes for CASSYSGVRDSYEQYF.

The chain joins TRBV19 to TRBJ2-7; the match to TRBD2 covers 7 bases. V gave up 2 bases and J gave up 3 bases; unmatched junction bases: 7. The CDR3 contains 15 residues. Germline CDR1 is LNHDA and CDR2 is SQIVND (reference sequence). CDR3 in amino acids: CASSISPAGIYEQYF. CDR3 nucleotides: TGTGCCAGTAGTATATCCCCAGCGGGGATCTACGAGCAGTACTTC.

V gene TRBV7-6 combines with J gene TRBJ2-7; D gene unclear. The V end lost 1 base, the J end lost 4 bases, and 20 bases lay between the germline ends. The CDR3 has 17 residues. In germline, CDR1 is SGHVS, CDR2 FNYEAQ. CDR3 DNA: TGTGCCAGCAGCTTAGGGCCCCTGAGGTCAGCTCTTTACGAGCAGTACTTC. As protein: CASSLGPLRSALYEQYF.

The V and J genes are TRBV10-3 and TRBJ1-1, with D possibly TRBD1 on 6 matching bases. Germline CDR1 reads ENHRY; CDR2 reads SYGVKD. The CDR3 has 14 amino acids. The V gene lost 5 bases and the J gene lost 6 bases, with 16 bases spanning the gap. The CDR3: CAISTRGGVSEAFF. The CDR3 nucleotides are TGTGCCATCAGTACCCGAGGGGGTGTTTCTGAAGCTTTCTTT.

This clone was seen only once. This rearrangement joins TRBV7-9 to TRBJ2-5; 12 positions agree with TRBD1. This CDR3 has 17 amino acids. Germline V gene lookup returns CDR1 SEHNR and CDR2 FQNEAQ (reference sequence). V lost 5 bases and J lost 2; bases outside the gene matches: 9. This chain's CDR3 is CASSAGTGGGGQETQYF. For the CDR3, the DNA is TGTGCCAGCAGCGCCGGGACAGGGGGCGGTGGTCAAGAGACCCAGTACTTC.